Below, 20 T cell receptor beta chains from the same sample are listed, as sequenced in a study of a mutant IDH1 vaccine in newly diagnosed glioma. Here immunoSEQ multiplex PCR was the method, and the copy in TCRdb shows in-frame clones only, minus some. The table has 20,000 to 30,000 clones, 82% seen once. Antigen specificity for these receptors is unknown. Documented time point: week 47, end of study. Topical imiquimod was applied with each vaccine dose, which held 300 ug of mutant IDH1 20-mer peptide. This sample comprised PBMCs, obtained from a glioma patient whose treatment included an IDH1 peptide vaccine. The receptors originated from a middle-aged man with glioma. Some clones in this sample may be carry-over from other donors' samples.

The chain uses TRBV6-1 and TRBJ1-3; tentatively, D is TRBD1 (5 bases). The V gene lost 3 bases and the J gene lost 4 bases, with 13 bases spanning the gap. Looked up from germline, CDR1 is MNHNS and CDR2 is SASEGT. The CDR3 extends over 15 amino acids. CDR3 DNA: TGTGCCAGCAGTGAGACCTGGGACGGGGGAAACACCATATATTTT. This gives the protein CASSETWDGGNTIYF.

The genes are TRBV4-1 and TRBJ1-6; TRBD1 is a possible D gene (6 bases). This CDR3 is 19 amino acids long. The V gene lost 1 base and the J gene lost 6 bases, with 22 bases spanning the gap. The germline CDR1 and CDR2 sequences are MGHRA and YSYEKL. This CDR3 is CASSQVRGIRGNLNSPLHF. The DNA of the CDR3 is TGCGCCAGCAGCCAAGTGAGGGGTATCAGGGGTAACCTTAATTCACCCCTCCACTTT.

This chain joins TRBV30 and TRBJ1-2; TRBD1 agrees at 7 bases. The CDR3 has 13 residues. Looked up from germline, CDR1 is GTSNPN and CDR2 is SVGIG (reference sequence). After removal of 0 bases from V and 10 bases from J, the junction contained 8 bases not matched to a gene. The CDR3 DNA reads TGTGCCTGGAGTGTAAGAGGGGGCCAGCTCTACACCTTC. Protein product: CAWSVRGGQLYTF.

CDR3 sequence: CATSYGSGGSGYTF. Written as DNA, the CDR3 is TGTGCCACCTCCTACGGTTCAGGAGGTTCTGGCTACACCTTC. This chain connects TRBV15 to TRBJ1-2, with D uncertain. V was cut by 8 bases and J by 7 bases, with 20 bases left in between. Germline V gene lookup returns CDR1 LNHNV and CDR2 YYDKDF (reference sequence). This CDR3 region has 14 residues.

The chain couples TRBV7-9 to TRBJ2-5; 8 bases align to TRBD1. The J segment lost 3 bases and the V segment lost 1 base, leaving 7 bases of the junction unmatched. CDR3 length: 16 amino acids. Looked up from germline, CDR1 is SEHNR and CDR2 is FQNEAQ (reference sequence). CDR3 sequence (DNA): TGTGCCAGCAGCTTAGGAGGACAGGGAATGGAAGAGACCCAGTACTTC. Its translation: CASSLGGQGMEETQYF.

The chain uses TRBV2 and TRBJ1-2; TRBD1 is a possible D gene (6 bases). The V end was cut by 3 bases, the J end by 4 bases, with 12 bases between. CDR1 is SNHLY and CDR2 is FYNNEI in the germline V gene. The CDR3 length is 14 residues. The CDR3: CASSDSTGLYGYTF. CDR3 DNA: TGTGCCAGCAGTGATAGTACAGGGCTCTATGGCTACACCTTC.

The rearrangement links TRBV27 to TRBJ2-5, with D hard to call. V dropped 6 bases and J dropped 7 bases, with 12 bases sitting between them. The CDR3 totals 12 residues. Looked up from germline, CDR1 is MNHEY and CDR2 is SMNVEV (reference sequence). CDR3 nucleotides: TGTGCCAGCAGCGGACCGGGCGGGACCCAGTACTTC. This codes for CASSGPGGTQYF.

V is TRBV9 and J is TRBJ2-7; 8 nucleotides align to TRBD2. Germline CDR1 and CDR2: SGDLS and YYNGEE. V was pared by 0 bases and J by 9 bases, with 11 bases of the junction left unmatched. CDR3 length: 15 amino acids. The CDR3 sequence: CASSVGVSGARGQYF. The CDR3 DNA follows: TGTGCCAGCAGCGTAGGGGTTAGCGGGGCACGGGGGCAGTACTTC.

This clone turned up a few times. The chain couples TRBV19 to TRBJ1-1; no clear D gene. There are 13 residues in the CDR3. Per germline, CDR1 LNHDA and CDR2 SQIVND (reference sequence). V lost 9 bases, J lost 5 bases, and 16 bases lay in between. For the CDR3, the DNA is TGTGCCAGCACCGGAGTACTCGGAACTGAAGCTTTCTTT. Translating gives CASTGVLGTEAFF.

The V gene is TRBV6-5, the J gene TRBJ1-4; the D is unclear. Trimming left V 0 bases short and J 2 bases short, with 7 bases between. This CDR3 is 15 amino acids long. The V gene's germline CDR1 is MNHEY and CDR2 SVGAGI. CDR3 in amino acids: CASSYSWATNEKLFF. The CDR3 region has the DNA TGTGCCAGCAGTTACTCATGGGCGACTAATGAAAAACTGTTTTTT.

The rearrangement uses TRBV10-3 and TRBJ1-1, with D possibly matching TRBD1 (5 bases). The CDR3 sequence is 13 residues long. Trimming took 6 bases from V and 1 from J, leaving 9 bases between them. From germline, CDR1 is ENHRY and CDR2 SYGVKD. CDR3 in DNA: TGTGCCATCAGGGTTGGACAGAACACTGAAGCTTTCTTT. Protein product: CAIRVGQNTEAFF.

V usage is TRBV7-9 and J usage is TRBJ1-5; weak D call: TRBD1 (5 bases). CDR3 length equals 15 residues. The germline CDR1 and CDR2 sequences are SEHNR and FQNEAQ (reference sequence). V was pared by 0 bases and J by 7 bases, with 13 bases between. As DNA, the CDR3 is TGTGCCAGCAGCTTAGCCACCGCAGGGAACCAGCCCCAGCATTTT. Translated: CASSLATAGNQPQHF.

The chain uses TRBV6-1 and TRBJ1-3; D is ambiguous. Looked up from germline, CDR1 is MNHNS and CDR2 is SASEGT. V lost 2 bases and J 0 bases, leaving 8 bases between the germline ends. This CDR3 has 15 residues. DNA for the CDR3: TGTGCCAGCAGTGAAAACCCCGGCTCTGGAAACACCATATATTTT. It codes for CASSENPGSGNTIYF.

The chain links TRBV7-2 to TRBJ2-7, with TRBD1 matching 8 bases. This CDR3 comprises 15 residues. J was trimmed by 1 base and V by 7 bases; bases with no gene match: 9. CDR1 and CDR2 (germline): SGHTA, FQGNSA. CDR3 residues: CASTVARTGSYEQYF. The CDR3 DNA sequence: TGTGCCAGCACCGTGGCTCGGACAGGGTCCTACGAGCAGTACTTC. The full variable domain, in which reference TRBV7-2 and TRBJ2-7 provide the parts outside the CDR3, is GAGVSQSPSNKVTEKGKDVELRCDPISGHTALYWYRQSLGQGLEFLIYFQGNSAPDKSGLPSDRFSAERTGGSVSTLTIQRTQQEDSAVYLCASTVARTGSYEQYFGPGTRLTVT.

By share of the sample, this clone is medium-sized (0.01 to 0.1%). The V call is TRBV19, the J call TRBJ2-7; 10 bases align to TRBD1. CDR3 length equals 15 residues. J was trimmed by 3 bases and V by 4 bases; bases with no gene match: 6. Germline V gene sequence: CDR1 LNHDA, CDR2 SQIVND (reference sequence). CDR3 sequence: CASSNPGQGSYEQYF. DNA of the CDR3: TGTGCCAGTAGTAATCCGGGACAGGGGAGCTACGAGCAGTACTTC.

The CDR3 here is CASSELTEETQYF. The CDR3, as DNA: TGTGCCAGCAGTGAACTAACGGAAGAGACCCAGTACTTC. This sequence joins TRBV6-1 and TRBJ2-5; D remains ambiguous. Trimming removed 2 bases from V and 3 bases from J, with 7 bases in between. Germline loops: CDR1 MNHNS, CDR2 SASEGT. The CDR3 sequence is 13 residues long.

The V call is TRBV5-6, the J call TRBJ2-7; D not certain. Per germline, CDR1 SGHDT and CDR2 YYEEEE. The CDR3 length is 12 residues. V lost 2 bases and J 5 bases, leaving 8 bases between the germline ends. The CDR3 is CASSFAFHEQYF. The CDR3 DNA is TGTGCCAGCAGCTTCGCGTTCCACGAGCAGTACTTC.

The rearrangement links TRBV6-1 to TRBJ1-5, with a tentative D call TRBD1 (5 bases). V gave up 7 bases and J gave up 3 bases, with 10 bases separating them. Germline lookup yields CDR1 MNHNS and CDR2 SASEGT. The CDR3 runs 13 residues. The CDR3 reads CASMTADNQPQHF. CDR3 sequence (DNA): TGTGCCAGCATGACAGCAGACAATCAGCCCCAGCATTTT.

The chain recombines TRBV2 with TRBJ2-5; D perhaps matches TRBD1 (6 bases). Trimming took 6 bases from V and 3 from J, leaving 11 bases between them. CDR1 is SNHLY and CDR2 is FYNNEI in the germline V gene. The CDR3 runs 13 residues. The CDR3 coding sequence is TGTGCCAGCAGCGGGGACAATAAAGAGACCCAGTACTTC. It is translated as CASSGDNKETQYF.

The DNA of the CDR3 is TGTGCCAGCAGCCCTCTACGACAGGGTGGCGAAGCTTTCTTT. Translating it yields CASSPLRQGGEAFF. The chain joins TRBV6-5 to TRBJ1-1; 7 bases fit TRBD1. The CDR3 is 14 amino acids. Germline V CDR1 and CDR2: MNHEY, SVGAGI. Trimming took 6 bases from V and 8 from J; bases not matched to a gene: 12.